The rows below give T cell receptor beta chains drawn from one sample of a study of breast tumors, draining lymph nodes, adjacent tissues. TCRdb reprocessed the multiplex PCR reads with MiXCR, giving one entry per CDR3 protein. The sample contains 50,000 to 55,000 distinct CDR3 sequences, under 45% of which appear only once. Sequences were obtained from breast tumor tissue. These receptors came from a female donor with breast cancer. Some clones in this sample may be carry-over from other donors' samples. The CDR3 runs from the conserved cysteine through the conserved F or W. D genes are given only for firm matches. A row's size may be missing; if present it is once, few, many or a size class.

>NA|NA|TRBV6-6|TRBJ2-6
CASREPGDSGANVLTF
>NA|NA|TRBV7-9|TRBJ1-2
CASSPEAVNYGYTF
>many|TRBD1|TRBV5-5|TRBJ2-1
CASSLGQGAPFVTNEQFF
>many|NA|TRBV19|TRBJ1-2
CASTFGRDGYTF
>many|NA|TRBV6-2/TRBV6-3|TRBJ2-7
CASSYRRAGSTYEQYF
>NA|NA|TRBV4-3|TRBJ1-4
CASTPGEKLFF
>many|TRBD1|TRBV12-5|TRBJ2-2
CASDARDRGLGELFF
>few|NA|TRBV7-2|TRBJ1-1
CASSLGHPGASYTEAFF
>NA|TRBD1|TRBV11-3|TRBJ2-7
CASSGTGGVYEQYF
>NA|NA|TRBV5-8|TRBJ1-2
CAGSPTGFTDTQYGYTF
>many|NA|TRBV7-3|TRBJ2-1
CASSLSVEAREQFF
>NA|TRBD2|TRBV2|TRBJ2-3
CASRDTGLAGITDTQYF